The sequence of this TCR beta chain was determined in a study of T cell repertoires in cytomegalovirus infection. Study as a whole: Indications of both CMV infection and matching HLA type were provided by public TCR beta signatures. Whole-study findings and limits: CMV-specific TCR beta clonotypes restricted by HLA-C were the ones dominating the ex vivo response.

This clonotype has a handful of counts. The target antigen is unknown. This CDR3 has 14 amino acids. V shed 3 bases, J shed 9 bases, and the junction held 8 bases outside the gene matches. Germline V gives CDR1 MNHEY, CDR2 SMNVEV (reference sequence). A single record per CDR3 protein comes from TCRdb applying MiXCR to the reads. The sample lists some 800,000 distinct CDR3 sequences, roughly 29% occurring once. Sample: cultured CD8+ T cells from PBMCs, taken from culture after CMV antigen stimulation. The chain is built from TRBV27 and TRBJ1-2; TRBD1 matches 9 bases. This TCR derives from a human donor in good health (CMV status not recorded). Some clones in this sample may be carry-over from other donors' samples. DNA for the CDR3: TGTGCCAGCAGTTTCGGGACAGGGTTATTTCGCTACACCTTC. Translating it yields CASSFGTGLFRYTF.